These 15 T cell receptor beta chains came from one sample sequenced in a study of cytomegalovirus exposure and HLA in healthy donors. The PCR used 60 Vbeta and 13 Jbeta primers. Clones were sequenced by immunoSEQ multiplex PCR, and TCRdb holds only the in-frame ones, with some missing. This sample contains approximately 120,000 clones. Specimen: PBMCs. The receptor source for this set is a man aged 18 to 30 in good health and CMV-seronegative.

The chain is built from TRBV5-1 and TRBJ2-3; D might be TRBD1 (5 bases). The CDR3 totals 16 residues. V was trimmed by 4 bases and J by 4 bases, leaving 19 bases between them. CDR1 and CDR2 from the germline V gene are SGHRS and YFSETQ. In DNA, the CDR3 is TGCGCCAGCAGCCAACAGGACCCAAGGCAGGCAGATACGCAGTATTTT. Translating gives CASSQQDPRQADTQYF. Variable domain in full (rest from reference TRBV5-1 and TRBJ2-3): KAGVTQTPRYLIKTRGQQVTLSCSPISGHRSVSWYQQTPGQGLQFLFEYFSETQRNKGNFPGRFSGRQFSNSRSEMNVSTLELGDSALYLCASSQQDPRQADTQYFGPGTRLTVL.

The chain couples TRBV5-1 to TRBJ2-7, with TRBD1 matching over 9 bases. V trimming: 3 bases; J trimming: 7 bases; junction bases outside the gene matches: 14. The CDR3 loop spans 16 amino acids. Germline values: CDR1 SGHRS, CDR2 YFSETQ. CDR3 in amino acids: CASSSQTKTGGGEQYF. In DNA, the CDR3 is TGCGCCAGCAGCTCCCAAACCAAAACAGGGGGCGGTGAGCAGTACTTC.

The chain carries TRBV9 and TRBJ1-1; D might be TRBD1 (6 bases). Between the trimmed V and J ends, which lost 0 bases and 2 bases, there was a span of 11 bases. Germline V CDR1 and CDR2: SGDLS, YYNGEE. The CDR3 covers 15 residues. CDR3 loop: CASSVGHRANTEAFF. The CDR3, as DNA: TGTGCCAGCAGCGTAGGACACAGGGCCAACACTGAAGCTTTCTTT. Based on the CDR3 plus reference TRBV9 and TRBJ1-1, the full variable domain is DSGVTQTPKHLITATGQRVTLRCSPRSGDLSVYWYQQSLDQGLQFLIQYYNGEERAKGNILERFSAQQFPDLHSELNLSSLELGDSALYFCASSVGHRANTEAFFGQGTRLTVV.

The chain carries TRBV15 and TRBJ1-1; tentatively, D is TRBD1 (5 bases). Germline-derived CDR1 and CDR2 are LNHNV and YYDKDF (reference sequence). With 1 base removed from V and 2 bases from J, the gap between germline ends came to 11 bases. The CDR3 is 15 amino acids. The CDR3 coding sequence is TGTGCCACCAGCAGAGGTCTGGGGCTAAACACTGAAGCTTTCTTT. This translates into CATSRGLGLNTEAFF.

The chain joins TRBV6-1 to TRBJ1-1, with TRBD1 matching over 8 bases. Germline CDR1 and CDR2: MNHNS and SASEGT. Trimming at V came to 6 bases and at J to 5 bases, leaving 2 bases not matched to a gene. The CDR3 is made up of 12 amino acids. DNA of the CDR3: TGTGCCAGCAGGGACAGGGTTACTGAAGCTTTCTTT. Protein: CASRDRVTEAFF.

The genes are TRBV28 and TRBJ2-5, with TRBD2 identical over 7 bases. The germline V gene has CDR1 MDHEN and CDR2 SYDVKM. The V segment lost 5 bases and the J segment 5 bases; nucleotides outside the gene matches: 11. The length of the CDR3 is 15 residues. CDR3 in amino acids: CASSGSAGPSETQYF. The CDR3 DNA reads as TGTGCCAGCAGTGGGTCAGCGGGGCCATCCGAGACCCAGTACTTC. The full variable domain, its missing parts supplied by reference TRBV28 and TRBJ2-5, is DVKVTQSSRYLVKRTGEKVFLECVQDMDHENMFWYRQDPGLGLRLIYFSYDVKMKEKGDIPEGYSVSREKKERFSLILESASTNQTSMYLCASSGSAGPSETQYFGPGTRLLVL.

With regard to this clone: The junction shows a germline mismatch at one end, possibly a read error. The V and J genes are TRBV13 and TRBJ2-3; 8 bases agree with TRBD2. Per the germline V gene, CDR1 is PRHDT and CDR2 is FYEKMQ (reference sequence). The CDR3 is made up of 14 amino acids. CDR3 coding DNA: TGTGCCAGCAACTTAGGACTAGCCGCAGATACGCAGTATTTT. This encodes CASNLGLAADTQYF.

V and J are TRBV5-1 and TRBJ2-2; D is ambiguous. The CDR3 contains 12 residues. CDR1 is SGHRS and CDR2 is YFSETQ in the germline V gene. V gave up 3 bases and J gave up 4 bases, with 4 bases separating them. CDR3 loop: CASSWATGELFF. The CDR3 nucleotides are TGCGCCAGCAGCTGGGCCACCGGGGAGCTGTTTTTT.

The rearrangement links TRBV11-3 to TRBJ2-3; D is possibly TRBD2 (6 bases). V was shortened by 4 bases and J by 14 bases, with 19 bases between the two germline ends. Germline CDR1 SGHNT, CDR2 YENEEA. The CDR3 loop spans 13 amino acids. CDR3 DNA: TGTGCCAGCAGCTCACCACCGGGACTCCGCCTGTATTTT. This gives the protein CASSSPPGLRLYF.

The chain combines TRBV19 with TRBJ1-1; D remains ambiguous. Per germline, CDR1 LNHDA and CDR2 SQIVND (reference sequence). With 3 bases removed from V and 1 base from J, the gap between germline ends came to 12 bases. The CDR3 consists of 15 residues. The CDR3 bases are TGTGCCAGTAGTATGTGGAGGACGGGGAACACTGAAGCTTTCTTT. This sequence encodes CASSMWRTGNTEAFF.

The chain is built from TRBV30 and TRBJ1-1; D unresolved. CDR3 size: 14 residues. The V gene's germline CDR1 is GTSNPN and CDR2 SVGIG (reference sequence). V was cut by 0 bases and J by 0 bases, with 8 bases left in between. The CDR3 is CAWSVHRLNTEAFF. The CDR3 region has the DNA TGTGCCTGGAGTGTACACAGATTGAACACTGAAGCTTTCTTT.

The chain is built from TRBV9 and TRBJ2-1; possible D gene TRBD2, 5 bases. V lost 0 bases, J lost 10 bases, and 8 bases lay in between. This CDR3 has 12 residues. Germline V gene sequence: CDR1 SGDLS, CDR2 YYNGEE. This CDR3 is CASSVGGGEQFF. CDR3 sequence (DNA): TGTGCCAGCAGCGTAGGCGGCGGGGAGCAGTTCTTC.

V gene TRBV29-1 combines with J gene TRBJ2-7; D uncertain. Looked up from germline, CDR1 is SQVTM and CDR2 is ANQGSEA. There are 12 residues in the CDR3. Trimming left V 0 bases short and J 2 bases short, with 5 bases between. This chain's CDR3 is CSVEDIAYEQYF. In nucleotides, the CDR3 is TGCAGCGTTGAAGACATTGCCTACGAGCAGTACTTC.

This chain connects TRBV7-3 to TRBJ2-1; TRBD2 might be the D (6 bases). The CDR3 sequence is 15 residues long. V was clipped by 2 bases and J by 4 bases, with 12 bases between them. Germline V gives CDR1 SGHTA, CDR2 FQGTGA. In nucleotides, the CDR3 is TGTGCCAGCAGCTTATCAGTCGGGGGTTACAATGAGCAGTTCTTC. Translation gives CASSLSVGGYNEQFF.

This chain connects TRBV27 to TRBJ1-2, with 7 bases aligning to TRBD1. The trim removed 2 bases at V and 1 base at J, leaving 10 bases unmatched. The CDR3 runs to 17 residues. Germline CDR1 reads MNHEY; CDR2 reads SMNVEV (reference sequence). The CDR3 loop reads CASSLGLGQHDNYGYTF. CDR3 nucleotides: TGTGCCAGCAGTTTAGGATTGGGACAGCATGATAACTATGGCTACACCTTC.